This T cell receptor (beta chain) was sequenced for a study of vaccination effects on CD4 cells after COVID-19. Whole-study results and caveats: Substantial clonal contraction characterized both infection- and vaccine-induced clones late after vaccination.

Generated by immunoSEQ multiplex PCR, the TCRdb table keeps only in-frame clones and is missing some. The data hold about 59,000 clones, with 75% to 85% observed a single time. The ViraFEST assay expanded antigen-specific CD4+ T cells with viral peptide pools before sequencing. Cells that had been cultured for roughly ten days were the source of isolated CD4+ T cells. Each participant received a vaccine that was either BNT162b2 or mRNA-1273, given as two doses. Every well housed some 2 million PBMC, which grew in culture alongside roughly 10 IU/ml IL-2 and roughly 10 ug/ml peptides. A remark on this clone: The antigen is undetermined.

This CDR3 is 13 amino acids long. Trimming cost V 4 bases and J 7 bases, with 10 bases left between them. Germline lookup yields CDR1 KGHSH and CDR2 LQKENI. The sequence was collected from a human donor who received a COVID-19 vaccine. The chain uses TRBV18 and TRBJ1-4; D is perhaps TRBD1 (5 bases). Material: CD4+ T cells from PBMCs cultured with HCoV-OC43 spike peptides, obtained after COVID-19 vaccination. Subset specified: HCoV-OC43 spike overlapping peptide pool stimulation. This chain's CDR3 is CASSQQDSEKLFF. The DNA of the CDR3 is TGTGCCAGCTCACAACAAGACAGTGAAAAACTGTTTTTT. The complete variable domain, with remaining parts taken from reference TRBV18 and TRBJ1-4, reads NAGVMQNPRHLVRRRGQEARLRCSPMKGHSHVYWYRQLPEEGLKFMVYLQKENIIDESGMPKERFSAEFPKEGPSILRIQQVVRGDSAAYFCASSQQDSEKLFFGSGTQLSVL.